Ten or more counts support the clone carrying this T cell receptor (beta chain). The entry originates in a study of T cells in Graves' hyperthyroidism and ophthalmopathy. Germline V gene data show CDR1 as SGHVS and CDR2 as FQNEAQ. Unmatched junction bases numbered 6, after V lost 4 bases and J lost 4 bases. The length of the CDR3 is 16 residues. Amplification of TCR beta CDR3 regions was performed using RNA transcripts as template. TCR CDR3 regions were first amplified by RT-PCR with HTBI primers. One entry per CDR3 protein results from TCRdb running MiXCR on the multiplex PCR reads. The sample carries 300,000 to 500,000 distinct CDR3 sequences, about 14% recorded once.

V is TRBV7-8 and J is TRBJ2-5; 13 bases fit TRBD2. This clonotype was obtained from a man aged 50-59 years with Graves' ophthalmopathy. The sequencing input was blood. The DNA for the CDR3 is TGTGCCAGCAGCTACGGACTAGCGGGAGTTAGAGAGACCCAGTACTTC. Translated: CASSYGLAGVRETQYF.